This TCR beta chain was recovered during a study of blood T cell repertoires in COVID-19. Study overall: Researchers got acute and convalescent COVID-19 samples from the United States, Italy and Spain. The analysed material was cDNA or gDNA that came from T cells, B-cell-depleted T cells, or PBMCs.

During active infection, Seattle patients enrolled and were then monitored through disease. As handled by the study authors: Estimation of nucleated cell counts was performed using reference gene primer amplification. The method was immunoSEQ multiplex PCR; TCRdb's version includes in-frame clones alone and lacks a portion of them. From that table come the V and J calls and clone size; the DNA was used to work out D and trimming. Of roughly 200,000 clones listed, around nine tenths are singletons. The germline CDR1 and CDR2 sequences are SNHLY and FYNNEI. The length of the CDR3 is 15 residues. Trimming shortened V by 7 bases and J by 3 bases, and 18 bases separated the two germline ends.

What was sequenced was peripheral blood. The rearrangement uses TRBV2 and TRBJ2-5, with D possibly being TRBD2 (5 bases). This clonotype was sampled from a man aged 50-60 years with COVID-19, enrolled during active disease. The CDR3 bases are TGTGCCAGCAACCCAAATCGGCGGGCGAAAGAGACCCAGTACTTC. This gives the protein CASNPNRRAKETQYF.